The clone carrying this TCR beta chain was picked up a small number of times. Its target is not known. The junction had 3 bases not matched to a gene; V was cut back by 0 bases and J by 1 base. The CDR3 has 17 amino acids. CDR1 is SGHVS, CDR2 FNYEAQ, per germline. Patients were aged 18 to 65, had disease duration under 2 months, and had newly diagnosed hyperthyroidism. This entry comes from a study of T cells in Graves' hyperthyroidism and ophthalmopathy. As for the study in general: The blood sample was taken at first diagnosis, before treatment began. Whole-study findings and limits: Model output signaled ophthalmopathy a median roughly 6.1 months ahead of onset.

Amplification of TCR beta CDR3 regions used RNA as the template. TCR CDR3 underwent first-round RT-PCR with the HTBI primer set. TCRdb used MiXCR to reprocess the multiplex PCR reads, holding one entry per CDR3 protein. The repertoire includes 600,000 to 900,000 distinct CDR3 sequences, 15% to 20% of them detected once, and approximately 8% sits in the top ten. Specimen: blood. The clonotype comes from a man between 18 and 35 years old with Graves' hyperthyroidism. The J gene is TRBJ2-4, the V gene TRBV7-6; the match to TRBD2 covers 10 bases. CDR3 sequence (DNA): TGTGCCAGCAGCTTAGCGCTAGCGGGAGTGGCCAAAAACATTCAGTACTTC. Translation: CASSLALAGVAKNIQYF. Together with reference TRBV7-6 and TRBJ2-4, the CDR3 gives the full variable domain: GAGVSQSPRYKVTKRGQDVALRCDPISGHVSLYWYRQALGQGPEFLTYFNYEAQQDKSGLPNDRFSAERPEGSISTLTIQRTEQRDSAMYRCASSLALAGVAKNIQYFGAGTRLSVL.